This T cell receptor beta chain was profiled in a study of blood T cell repertoires in COVID-19. Study at large: The origin of the acute and convalescent COVID-19 samples was the United States, Italy and Spain. T cells, B-cell-depleted T cells, or PBMCs provided the cDNA or gDNA that served as material.

This clone has only a few counts. Authors' analysis steps: Counts of nucleated cells, estimated from reference gene primer amplification, were obtained. Generated by immunoSEQ multiplex PCR, the TCRdb table keeps only in-frame clones and is missing some. V, J and clone size are taken as reported in that table, and D and trimming were inferred from the DNA itself. Of around 99,000 clones listed, about nine tenths are singletons. The CDR3 length is 14 residues. The germline gives CDR1 SGHTA, CDR2 FQGNSA. With 5 bases removed from V and 0 bases from J, the gap between germline ends came to 11 bases. This chain joins TRBV7-2 and TRBJ2-7; the D is unclear. Sequencing was performed on peripheral blood. This TCR came from a man aged 50 to 59 with acute or convalescent COVID-19. The CDR3 here is CASSLGAYSYEQYF. The DNA of the CDR3 is TGTGCCAGCAGCCTTGGAGCTTACTCCTACGAGCAGTACTTC.